One sample yielded the 22 T cell receptor beta chains listed below, sequenced in a study of cytomegalovirus exposure and HLA in healthy donors. PCR primers comprised 60 Vbeta and 13 Jbeta primers. The protocol was immunoSEQ multiplex PCR, while the TCRdb copy is restricted to in-frame clones and leaves out a portion. The table records roughly 200,000 clones, about 10% of them present only once. Sequencing used PBMCs. The receptor set was obtained from a woman in her twenties or thirties in good health and CMV-seropositive.

The chain carries TRBV2 and TRBJ2-7; 11 bases map to TRBD2. The CDR3 is 14 amino acids. The J segment lost 4 bases and the V segment lost 7 bases, leaving 6 bases of the junction unmatched. The germline V gene has CDR1 SNHLY and CDR2 FYNNEI. The CDR3 region is CASTGTSGSYEQYF. The CDR3 DNA is TGTGCCAGCACCGGCACTAGCGGGAGTTACGAGCAGTACTTC.

This clone was detected a few times. V gene TRBV6-6 combines with J gene TRBJ2-3; TRBD1 matches at 7 bases. Germline loops: CDR1 MNHNY, CDR2 SVGAGI (reference sequence). The CDR3 runs to 16 residues. Trimming cost V 2 bases and J 0 bases; bases outside gene matches: 5. The CDR3 is CASSYPTGPSTDTQYF. CDR3 nucleotide sequence: TGTGCCAGCAGTTACCCGACAGGGCCTAGCACAGATACGCAGTATTTT.

This clone turned up a few times. The chain recombines TRBV23-1 with TRBJ2-4, with TRBD2 as a possible D gene (5 bases). TRBV23-1 is filed as an ORF, its function uncertain. The CDR3 sequence is 13 residues long. The ends were cut back, 3 bases at V and 8 bases at J, with 11 bases in the middle. The CDR3 coding sequence is TGCGCCAGCAGTCATCTCCGGGGTGACATTCAGTACTTC. This translates into CASSHLRGDIQYF.

This chain uses TRBV7-2 with TRBJ2-7, with 7 bases matching TRBD2. V lost 5 bases to trimming and J lost 4 bases; unmatched junction nucleotides: 11. The CDR3 totals 15 residues. CDR1 and CDR2 from the germline V gene are SGHTA and FQGNSA. CDR3 sequence reads: CASSHPGGSLYEQYF. The CDR3 bases are TGTGCCAGCAGCCACCCCGGGGGGAGCCTGTACGAGCAGTACTTC.

A few counts support this clone. CDR3 in DNA: TGTGCCAGCAGCGGACAGAACCGCTACGAGCAGTACTTC. Its translation: CASSGQNRYEQYF. This chain connects TRBV7-9 to TRBJ2-7; D possibly corresponds to TRBD1 (6 bases). Germline V gives CDR1 SEHNR, CDR2 FQNEAQ (reference sequence). CDR3 length: 13 amino acids. V shed 5 bases and J shed 3 bases, with 11 bases lying between them.

This clone was counted a few times. The chain joins TRBV7-2 to TRBJ1-2, with TRBD1 matching 7 bases. CDR3 size: 15 residues. The J segment lost 4 bases and the V segment lost 5 bases, leaving 10 bases of the junction unmatched. Germline V lookup: CDR1 SGHTA, CDR2 FQGNSA. The CDR3 nucleotides read TGTGCCAGCAGCCTAACAGGGGAAGGGCTCTATGGCTACACCTTC. Translated: CASSLTGEGLYGYTF.

This clone was recorded a few times. The chain uses TRBV5-1 and TRBJ2-5, with 7 bases lining up with TRBD2. CDR1 is SGHRS, CDR2 YFSETQ, per germline. The CDR3 loop spans 14 amino acids. With 0 bases clipped from V and 5 bases from J, the junction kept 4 bases outside the gene matches. CDR3: CASSLGLAAETQYF. The CDR3, as DNA: TGCGCCAGCAGCTTGGGGCTAGCGGCGGAGACCCAGTACTTC. Variable domain in full (rest from reference TRBV5-1 and TRBJ2-5): KAGVTQTPRYLIKTRGQQVTLSCSPISGHRSVSWYQQTPGQGLQFLFEYFSETQRNKGNFPGRFSGRQFSNSRSEMNVSTLELGDSALYLCASSLGLAAETQYFGPGTRLLVL.

The chain combines TRBV11-2 with TRBJ1-1; 7 positions match TRBD1. This CDR3 is built from 15 residues. Germline CDR1 reads SGHAT; CDR2 reads FQNNGV. Unmatched junction bases numbered 6, after V lost 5 bases and J lost 0 bases. Here the CDR3 reads CASSPSTGLNTEAFF. CDR3 DNA: TGTGCCAGCAGCCCCTCGACAGGGTTGAACACTGAAGCTTTCTTT.

The chain combines TRBV4-1 with TRBJ2-7; tentatively, D is TRBD2 (5 bases). The V gene's germline CDR1 is MGHRA and CDR2 YSYEKL. The ends were cut back, 3 bases at V and 1 base at J, with 13 bases in the middle. The CDR3 totals 15 residues. The CDR3 DNA is TGCGCCAGCAGCCAGGGGTGGACTGGGTCCTACGAGCAGTACTTC. As protein: CASSQGWTGSYEQYF.

The genes are TRBV29-1 and TRBJ1-2; 7 bases match TRBD1. V was clipped by 6 bases and J by 3 bases; unmatched bases: 1. The CDR3 covers 11 residues. CDR1 is SQVTM and CDR2 is ANQGSEA in the germline V gene. The DNA for the CDR3 is TGCAGCGTAGGGACAGACTATGGCTACACCTTC. It yields the protein CSVGTDYGYTF.

The chain links TRBV11-2 to TRBJ1-2; D perhaps matches TRBD1 (6 bases). Germline V gene sequence: CDR1 SGHAT, CDR2 FQNNGV. The CDR3 is 12 residues long. The V and J ends lost 1 base and 7 bases respectively, with 7 bases between them. The CDR3 DNA is TGTGCCAGCAGCTTAGTGGGGGCTGGCTACACCTTC. Translation: CASSLVGAGYTF.

The J gene is TRBJ2-3, the V gene TRBV5-1; TRBD1 matches at 8 bases. The V and J ends lost 1 base and 4 bases, in that order; junction bases with no gene match: 2. This CDR3 has 14 amino acids. Germline-derived CDR1 and CDR2 are SGHRS and YFSETQ. CDR3 in DNA: TGCGCCAGCAGCTTGACAGGGGGGCCAGATACGCAGTATTTT. Encoded protein: CASSLTGGPDTQYF. The variable domain in full, completed from reference TRBV5-1 and TRBJ2-3, reads KAGVTQTPRYLIKTRGQQVTLSCSPISGHRSVSWYQQTPGQGLQFLFEYFSETQRNKGNFPGRFSGRQFSNSRSEMNVSTLELGDSALYLCASSLTGGPDTQYFGPGTRLTVL.

This clone came up a few times. The chain couples TRBV2 to TRBJ2-7; unclear D gene. This CDR3 is built from 14 residues. Trimming took 7 bases from V and 3 from J, leaving 16 bases between them. Germline loops: CDR1 SNHLY, CDR2 FYNNEI. The DNA for the CDR3 is TGTGCCAGCACTAGGTTCACTGGGTACTACGAGCAGTACTTC. It encodes CASTRFTGYYEQYF.

This clone was observed a handful of times. The chain uses TRBV5-6 and TRBJ2-5; D possibly corresponds to TRBD2 (6 bases). The germline CDR1 and CDR2 sequences are SGHDT and YYEEEE. The V gene lost 0 bases and the J gene lost 5 bases, with 14 bases spanning the gap. The CDR3 spans 15 residues. The CDR3 reads CASSLVAAGRETQYF. For the CDR3, the DNA is TGTGCCAGCAGCTTGGTAGCGGCGGGGAGGGAGACCCAGTACTTC.

The genes are TRBV4-1 and TRBJ2-1, with D possibly being TRBD1 (5 bases). The CDR3 contains 13 residues. Germline V gives CDR1 MGHRA, CDR2 YSYEKL. Trimming took 1 base from V and 9 from J, leaving 10 bases between them. Here the CDR3 reads CASSQGNRFEQFF. The CDR3 region has the DNA TGCGCCAGCAGCCAAGGGAACAGGTTTGAGCAGTTCTTC.

This clone was counted between two and nine times. This chain uses TRBV6-5 with TRBJ2-2; 8 nucleotides line up with TRBD2. Germline lookup yields CDR1 MNHEY and CDR2 SVGAGI. The junction had 7 bases not matched to a gene; V was cut back by 6 bases and J by 7 bases. The CDR3 contains 14 residues. CDR3 in DNA: TGTGCCAGCAGGTTGTCGGGGGGGAACGGGGAGCTGTTTTTT. This codes for CASRLSGGNGELFF.

The chain joins TRBV14 to TRBJ2-1; D possibly corresponds to TRBD1 (5 bases). The V and J ends lost 8 bases and 10 bases respectively, with 18 bases between them. The CDR3 is 13 residues long. CDR1 is SGHDN, CDR2 FVKESK, per germline. The CDR3 sequence: CASAIPGAGEQFF. The CDR3 DNA is TGTGCCAGCGCAATCCCTGGGGCTGGAGAGCAGTTCTTC.

This clone was counted ten times or more. This chain joins TRBV6-1 and TRBJ2-5; 7 bases line up with TRBD1. CDR3 length equals 14 residues. The germline V gene has CDR1 MNHNS and CDR2 SASEGT. CDR3 nucleotide sequence: TGTGCGGCCCGACGACAGGGAACTTTGGAGACCCAGTACTTC. Its protein is CAARRQGTLETQYF.

This chain connects TRBV19 to TRBJ2-1, with D unresolved. Germline CDR1 LNHDA, CDR2 SQIVND (reference sequence). CDR3 length equals 13 residues. V lost 5 bases, J lost 8 bases, and 13 bases lay in between. CDR3 amino acids: CASSAPQLDEQFF. The DNA of the CDR3 is TGTGCCAGTAGTGCCCCTCAGTTGGATGAGCAGTTCTTC.

The genes are TRBV4-1 and TRBJ2-3; D gene ambiguous. CDR3 length: 13 residues. The germline V gene has CDR1 MGHRA and CDR2 YSYEKL. V lost 4 bases and J lost 3, with 8 bases in between. For the CDR3, the DNA is TGCGCCAGCAGCCTCCCCGCGACAGATACGCAGTATTTT. It is translated as CASSLPATDTQYF.

The CDR3 DNA follows: TGTGCCACTTTGGACAGGGCGACAGCTAATGAAAAACTGTTTTTT. Its translation: CATLDRATANEKLFF. The chain uses TRBV6-6 and TRBJ1-4, with 8 bases fitting TRBD1. This CDR3 region has 15 residues. Germline CDR1 is MNHNY and CDR2 is SVGAGI (reference sequence). J gave up 3 bases and V 10 bases, and 10 bases lay outside the gene matches.

Here the CDR3 reads CASSNGRPQVYEQYF. The CDR3 region has the DNA TGCGCCAGCAGCAATGGCCGGCCCCAGGTCTACGAGCAGTACTTC. This chain joins TRBV5-1 and TRBJ2-7; D gene uncertain. The CDR3 totals 15 residues. CDR1 is SGHRS and CDR2 is YFSETQ in the germline V gene. Trimming took off 4 bases at V and 3 bases at J, with 17 bases between the two ends.